This T cell receptor (beta chain) is from a study of T cell responses to AZD1222 COVID-19 vaccine (dated by TCRdb to the early 2020s). With regard to the full study: AZD1222 recipients whose second dose came at about 4 weeks and those whose second dose came at about 12 weeks were combined into one group, since spike-specific TCR depth and breadth did not differ between the two schedules. TCR sequencing was performed for more than 230 trial participants, of whom about 200 were given two doses of AZD1222 and some 25 were given two doses of MenACWY control vaccine. Trial participants were enrolled into age subgroups of 18-55, 56-69 and 70-plus years, which contained about 160, 30 and 59 TCR-sequenced participants, respectively.

The CDR3 regions of human TCRbeta chains were subjected to immunosequencing. The authors' pipeline ran thus. TCRs in the repertoires were compared against a reference library of SARS-CoV-2-specific TCRs that had been generated with the MIRA antigen-specificity platform. Breadth was defined as the fraction of unique TCRs that were SARS-CoV-2-associated, and depth was defined as the fraction of total T cells that were SARS-CoV-2-associated. Using the MIRA data, each spike-specific TCR was assigned both to the spike region to which the TCR was reactive and to a CD4 or CD8 class. Log10-transformed breadth and depth values were compared by one-way ANOVA with Sidak's multiple comparisons tests. TCRdb limited this immuneACCESS table to in-frame rearrangements with V and J called. A share of clones is missing; checked studies link under half to unresolved V genes, and the rest is unexplained. From that table come the V and J calls and clone size; the DNA was used to work out D and trimming. The sample table records approximately 170,000 clones; approximately 89% of these occur just once. The ten most abundant clones make up 4.4% of the sample.

From a lookup of the germline V gene, CDR1 and CDR2 are MGHRA and YSYEKL. The CDR3 has 16 amino acids, counting the end cysteine and phenylalanine. Of all the DNA, just the CDR3 is kept, 48 bases in frame from base 1. V is reduced by 6 bases and J by 2 bases, leaving a spacing of 19 bases between them. What the time point label conveys for this sample: baseline before first vaccination. The vaccinee samples were drawn from two UK trials, COV001 and COV002, one of which was a single-blind randomized controlled phase 2/3 trial testing AZD1222 (ChAdOx1 nCoV-19) in healthy adults. For TCRbeta chain sequencing, PBMC samples from trial participants were taken at day 0 and at day 28 after the second dose. The paper's findings and limits, for the study overall: Because no day 14 peak-response samples were available, the repertoires could be characterized only after the peak T cell response. Only a handful of AZD1222 recipients were SARS-CoV-2 seropositive at baseline, limiting conclusions about previously exposed vaccinees. The 56-69-year group was small, and its depth increase did not reach significance, likely because of low power. Reportedly, almost half of the unique spike-specific TCRs recognized epitopes lying outside the regions that are mutated in the B.1.351 and B.1.1.7 variants. The vaccine-associated CD4 TCRs covered the entire spike protein, and the dominant responses fell in regions 160-218 and 743-854. After two AZD1222 doses, both the breadth and the depth of spike-specific TCRs were significantly higher than at day 0 and than in MenACWY recipients. Participants were mostly white British and included more females than males, and it was suggested by the authors that clonal diversity may have been underestimated.

This clone was observed a single time. The target of this receptor is not known. No base-level quality is on record; no much larger clone is a single base apart. Sample: peripheral blood, taken on day 0 of AZD1222 vaccination. The sequence is built from TRBV4-1 and TRBJ1-2, with TRBD1 perhaps the D gene, on 5 matching bases. The TCR comes from an adult in good health. DNA sequence: TGCGCCAGCAGGAGGGACCGCGATACGAGAAACTATGGCTACACCTTC. This translates into CASRRDRDTRNYGYTF.